The 16 T cell receptor beta chains given below trace back to one sample, sequenced in a study of blood T cell repertoires in COVID-19. Assay: immunoSEQ multiplex PCR; the TCRdb copy retains only in-frame clones and omits some. The table shows around 370,000 clones, with 88% occurring only once. Sequenced material: peripheral blood. These receptors came from a woman aged 70-85 years with COVID-19, enrolled during active disease.

On this clone: This sample also contains other DNA sequences that code for the same CDR3. The chain joins TRBV6-5 to TRBJ1-1; D perhaps matches TRBD1 (5 bases). The V gene's germline CDR1 is MNHEY and CDR2 SVGAGI. Trimming took off 6 bases at V and 4 bases at J, with 12 bases between the two ends. The CDR3 has 13 amino acids. CDR3 amino acids: CASSLTGGTEAFF. The DNA of the CDR3 is TGTGCCAGCAGCCTGACGGGGGGCACTGAAGCTTTCTTT.

The V gene is TRBV7-9, the J gene TRBJ1-4, with 7 nucleotides matching TRBD1. In germline, CDR1 is SEHNR, CDR2 FQNEAQ (reference sequence). The CDR3 consists of 14 residues. Trimming at V came to 4 bases and at J to 5 bases, leaving 4 bases not matched to a gene. CDR3 sequence reads: CASSSGTANEKLFF. CDR3 nucleotides: TGTGCCAGCAGCTCCGGGACAGCCAATGAAAAACTGTTTTTT.

This clone has only one observation. The rearrangement links TRBV5-1 to TRBJ2-2; tentative D call: TRBD1 (5 bases). CDR1 SGHRS and CDR2 YFSETQ come from the germline V gene. CDR3 length equals 17 residues. Trimming took off 0 bases at V and 6 bases at J, with 18 bases between the two ends. The CDR3 coding sequence is TGCGCCAGCAGCTTGGACGGCGTGTGGCAGGGCGCCGGGGAGCTGTTTTTT. Protein: CASSLDGVWQGAGELFF.

This chain uses TRBV5-1 with TRBJ2-1; 8 bases fit TRBD1. Germline assignment: CDR1 SGHRS and CDR2 YFSETQ. The CDR3 covers 16 residues. With 3 bases clipped from V and 0 bases from J, the junction kept 5 bases outside the gene matches. Here the CDR3 reads CASSSNRGSSYNEQFF. The CDR3 DNA is TGCGCCAGCAGCTCAAACAGGGGGAGCTCCTACAATGAGCAGTTCTTC.

The DNA of the CDR3 is TGCAGTGTCAGAGGGAACAATGAGCAGTTCTTC. Translating it yields CSVRGNNEQFF. The genes are TRBV20-1 and TRBJ2-1; D may be TRBD2 (5 bases). Germline values: CDR1 DFQATT, CDR2 SNEGSKA (reference sequence). The CDR3 consists of 11 residues. V lost 7 bases and J lost 5, with 9 bases in between.

The rearrangement links TRBV5-6 to TRBJ1-6, with D unresolved. The V and J ends lost 0 bases and 10 bases respectively, with 17 bases between them. Germline values: CDR1 SGHDT, CDR2 YYEEEE. CDR3 length: 16 amino acids. The CDR3 sequence: CASSLAQASNGSPLHF. As DNA, the CDR3 is TGTGCCAGCAGCTTGGCCCAGGCATCGAATGGGTCACCCCTCCACTTT.

The chain has TRBV7-3 and TRBJ1-4; D possibly corresponds to TRBD1 (6 bases). The ends were cut back, 6 bases at V and 8 bases at J, with 13 bases in the middle. The germline gives CDR1 SGHTA, CDR2 FQGTGA. The CDR3 length is 13 residues. The CDR3 DNA sequence: TGTGCCAGCAGGGGAACAGGGTGGGAAAAACTGTTTTTT. It specifies CASRGTGWEKLFF.

The chain recombines TRBV4-2 with TRBJ1-2; tentative D call: TRBD1 (6 bases). Germline CDR1 and CDR2: LGHNA and YNFKEQ. CDR3 length equals 15 residues. V lost 0 bases and J lost 6, with 14 bases in between. CDR3 DNA sequence: TGTGCCAGCAGCCAAGAAGCAGGGGAATTTGATGGCTACACCTTC. Protein product: CASSQEAGEFDGYTF.

CDR3 coding DNA: TGTGCCAGTACCGACAGGGGACTAAATGAAAAACTGTTTTTT. Translation: CASTDRGLNEKLFF. The gene calls are TRBV19 and TRBJ1-4; TRBD1 aligns across 8 bases. The CDR3 covers 14 residues. CDR1 is LNHDA, CDR2 SQIVND, per germline (reference sequence). With V trimmed by 7 bases and J by 5 bases, 6 bases remained unmatched. Based on the CDR3 plus reference TRBV19 and TRBJ1-4, the full variable domain is DGGITQSPKYLFRKEGQNVTLSCEQNLNHDAMYWYRQDPGQGLRLIYYSQIVNDFQKGDIAEGYSVSREKKESFPLTVTSAQKNPTAFYLCASTDRGLNEKLFFGSGTQLSVL.

The genes are TRBV5-1 and TRBJ2-7, with TRBD2 matching over 7 bases. The length of the CDR3 is 14 residues. Germline V gene data show CDR1 as SGHRS and CDR2 as YFSETQ. The V and J ends lost 5 bases and 5 bases, in that order; junction bases with no gene match: 10. CDR3 loop: CASSLGAGRDEQYF. The CDR3 region has the DNA TGCGCCAGCAGTCTAGGGGCGGGGAGGGACGAGCAGTACTTC.

This clone was recorded once. J is TRBJ2-7 and V is TRBV7-2; D is uncertain. Trimming removed 0 bases at V and 2 bases at J, with 11 bases between. The CDR3 runs to 15 residues. Germline V lookup: CDR1 SGHTA, CDR2 FQGNSA. Here the CDR3 reads CASSLAGPLTYEQYF. The CDR3, as DNA: TGTGCCAGCAGCTTAGCGGGCCCACTCACCTACGAGCAGTACTTC.

The genes are TRBV6-4 and TRBJ2-3; D is perhaps TRBD2 (6 bases). Between the trimmed V and J ends, which lost 3 bases and 1 base, there was a span of 11 bases. Germline-derived CDR1 and CDR2 are MRHNA and SNTAGT. This CDR3 comprises 15 residues. The DNA of the CDR3 is TGTGCCAGCAGTGAGGAGGGGAAGGGCACAGATACGCAGTATTTT. Translating it yields CASSEEGKGTDTQYF.

The V gene is TRBV10-3, the J gene TRBJ1-5; D gene ambiguous. The CDR3 totals 13 residues. V was cut by 6 bases and J by 3 bases, with 9 bases left in between. Per germline, CDR1 ENHRY and CDR2 SYGVKD. As DNA, the CDR3 is TGTGCCATCAGAGCGGACCTCAATCAGCCCCAGCATTTT. This encodes CAIRADLNQPQHF.

This sequence joins TRBV5-1 and TRBJ2-7; TRBD1 agrees at 7 bases. Germline loops: CDR1 SGHRS, CDR2 YFSETQ. The V segment lost 2 bases and the J segment 2 bases; nucleotides outside the gene matches: 7. The CDR3 contains 15 residues. The CDR3 DNA is TGCGCCAGCAGCTTAACTGGTACAGGGGCCTACGAGCAGTACTTC. Translation gives CASSLTGTGAYEQYF.

The CDR3, as DNA: TGCGCCAGCAGCATAGGACAGGGGGGGGATTCACCCCTCCACTTT. This codes for CASSIGQGGDSPLHF. The gene calls are TRBV5-1 and TRBJ1-6; 10 nucleotides align to TRBD1. The CDR3 runs to 15 residues. With 4 bases clipped from V and 8 bases from J, the junction kept 6 bases outside the gene matches. CDR1 SGHRS and CDR2 YFSETQ come from the germline V gene. Combining the CDR3 with reference TRBV5-1 and TRBJ1-6 gives the whole variable domain KAGVTQTPRYLIKTRGQQVTLSCSPISGHRSVSWYQQTPGQGLQFLFEYFSETQRNKGNFPGRFSGRQFSNSRSEMNVSTLELGDSALYLCASSIGQGGDSPLHFGNGTRLTVT.

The gene calls are TRBV6-5 and TRBJ1-2, with D perhaps TRBD1 (5 bases). Germline V gene lookup returns CDR1 MNHEY and CDR2 SVGAGI. This CDR3 comprises 15 residues. V dropped 5 bases and J dropped 5 bases, with 18 bases sitting between them. CDR3 DNA: TGTGCCAGCAGTCCTCCGGGACTCCACGCGTATGGCTACACCTTC. Amino acid sequence: CASSPPGLHAYGYTF.